Shown below are 15 T cell receptor beta chains from a single sample sequenced in a study of blood T cell repertoires in COVID-19 (dated by TCRdb to 2018 to 2020). The library was obtained by the immunoSEQ multiplex PCR assay. TCRdb took this table from immuneACCESS and kept in-frame rearrangements with V and J called. Such tables lack part of the clones; where checked against another copy, unresolved V genes explain under half of the gap, and the rest is unexplained. The sample yields roughly 120,000 clones; roughly 80% were counted once. The ten largest clones take up around 1.5% of the sample. Sequenced sample: peripheral blood. The receptor set was obtained from a man in his fifties with acute or convalescent COVID-19.

V usage is TRBV9 and J usage is TRBJ2-3; the D is unclear. CDR3 length: 15 amino acids. The V end lost 2 bases, the J end lost 0 bases, and 10 bases lay between the germline ends. Germline CDR1 is SGDLS and CDR2 is YYNGEE. As DNA, the CDR3 is TGTGCCAGCAGCGTCGAGATTGCTAGCACAGATACGCAGTATTTT. It encodes CASSVEIASTDTQYF.

The chain carries TRBV24-1 and TRBJ1-1; TRBD1 matches at 9 bases. The junction had 6 bases not matched to a gene; V was cut back by 7 bases and J by 4 bases. The germline CDR1 and CDR2 sequences are KGHDR and SFDVKD. This CDR3 region has 14 residues. The CDR3 sequence is CATRRQGDSTEAFF. The CDR3 DNA is TGTGCCACCAGGAGACAGGGGGACAGCACTGAAGCTTTCTTT.

The J gene is TRBJ1-2, the V gene TRBV5-1; possibly TRBD1 for D (6 bases). Trimming took off 0 bases at V and 6 bases at J, with 9 bases between the two ends. In germline, CDR1 is SGHRS, CDR2 YFSETQ. The CDR3 is 13 amino acids. The CDR3 protein is CASSLGRGDGYTF. The CDR3 DNA follows: TGCGCCAGCAGCTTGGGCAGGGGAGATGGCTACACCTTC.

The chain carries TRBV2 and TRBJ2-5, with D tentatively TRBD2 (5 bases). Germline V gives CDR1 SNHLY, CDR2 FYNNEI. The CDR3 consists of 15 residues. The germline V and J ends were trimmed by 3 bases and 3 bases, with 14 bases remaining between them. The CDR3 reads CASSDSVLGKETQYF. The DNA of the CDR3 is TGTGCCAGCAGTGATAGCGTCCTGGGAAAAGAGACCCAGTACTTC.

The rearrangement joins TRBV5-1 to TRBJ1-1; 7 nucleotides align to TRBD1. Trimming took 2 bases from V and 0 from J; bases not matched to a gene: 4. CDR1 is SGHRS, CDR2 YFSETQ, per germline. CDR3 length equals 15 residues. Written as DNA, the CDR3 is TGCGCCAGCAGCTTAACCGGGACAGTGAACACTGAAGCTTTCTTT. Translating gives CASSLTGTVNTEAFF.

The chain uses TRBV3-1 (or the pseudogene TRBV3-2) and TRBJ1-6, with a tentative D call TRBD1 (5 bases). This CDR3 is 14 amino acids long. The germline V and J ends were trimmed by 7 bases and 7 bases, with 14 bases remaining between them. Per germline, CDR1 LGHDT and CDR2 YNNKEL (reference sequence). In DNA, the CDR3 is TGTGCCAGCAAGATACAGGCGTCAAATTCACCCCTCCACTTT. Amino acid sequence: CASKIQASNSPLHF.

The V call is TRBV7-3, the J call TRBJ1-5; D perhaps matches TRBD1 (6 bases). Trimming removed 4 bases at V and 5 bases at J, with 9 bases between. The CDR3 has 13 residues. CDR1 SGHTA and CDR2 FQGTGA come from the germline V gene. The CDR3 DNA reads as TGTGCCAGCAGCTCAGGGGTTGATCAGCCCCAGCATTTT. It codes for CASSSGVDQPQHF.

This chain joins TRBV5-1 and TRBJ1-1; TRBD1 aligns across 7 bases. Germline loops: CDR1 SGHRS, CDR2 YFSETQ. J gave up 4 bases and V 3 bases, and 6 bases lay outside the gene matches. The CDR3 runs 14 residues. CDR3 in amino acids: CASSSDPGGTEAFF. CDR3 DNA sequence: TGCGCCAGCAGCTCTGACCCAGGGGGCACTGAAGCTTTCTTT.

With regard to this clone: Within the sample, other DNA sequences also encode this same CDR3. This chain uses TRBV28 with TRBJ2-3, with TRBD2 identical over 8 bases. The V gene end was trimmed by 6 bases and the J gene end by 3 bases; junction bases not matched to a gene: 5. The CDR3 is 14 amino acids. Germline V CDR1 and CDR2: MDHEN, SYDVKM. CDR3 region: CASSPRGGTDTQYF. As DNA, the CDR3 is TGTGCCAGCAGCCCCCGGGGGGGGACAGATACGCAGTATTTT.

The chain combines TRBV12-3 or TRBV12-4 with TRBJ2-2; D ambiguous. There are 13 residues in the CDR3. V gave up 8 bases and J gave up 1 base, with 8 bases separating them. CDR3 residues: CASLSGNTGELFF. DNA of the CDR3: TGTGCCAGCCTATCGGGGAACACCGGGGAGCTGTTTTTT.

CDR3: CASSERTSGGQETQYF. CDR3 sequence (DNA): TGTGCCAGCAGCGAACGGACTAGCGGGGGGCAAGAGACCCAGTACTTC. The genes are TRBV3-1 (or the pseudogene TRBV3-2) and TRBJ2-5, with 14 bases aligning to TRBD2. CDR1 LGHDT and CDR2 YNNKEL come from the germline V gene (reference sequence). The ends lost 5 bases at V and 2 bases at J; junction bases unmatched: 4. This CDR3 has 16 amino acids.

The chain is built from TRBV9 and TRBJ1-4; no clear D gene. The CDR3 sequence is 15 residues long. Trimming cost V 3 bases and J 8 bases, with 17 bases left between them. Per the germline V gene, CDR1 is SGDLS and CDR2 is YYNGEE. As DNA, the CDR3 is TGTGCCAGCAGCGCCTCCGGGCCCGGAGGGGAAAAACTGTTTTTT. Protein product: CASSASGPGGEKLFF. Full variable domain (rest looked up from reference TRBV9 and TRBJ1-4): DSGVTQTPKHLITATGQRVTLRCSPRSGDLSVYWYQQSLDQGLQFLIQYYNGEERAKGNILERFSAQQFPDLHSELNLSSLELGDSALYFCASSASGPGGEKLFFGSGTQLSVL.

CDR3 coding DNA: TGTGCCAGTACCCGTAGCGGGGACAACACAGATACGCAGTATTTT. Encoded protein: CASTRSGDNTDTQYF. V is TRBV19 and J is TRBJ2-3, with 8 bases fitting TRBD2. The CDR3 loop spans 15 amino acids. Germline V CDR1 and CDR2: LNHDA, SQIVND (reference sequence). J was trimmed by 2 bases and V by 7 bases; bases with no gene match: 8.

The V gene is TRBV5-1, the J gene TRBJ1-1, with D perhaps TRBD1 (6 bases). Germline lookup yields CDR1 SGHRS and CDR2 YFSETQ. The V end was cut by 2 bases, the J end by 1 base, with 9 bases between. The CDR3 sequence is 14 residues long. CDR3 DNA sequence: TGCGCCAGCAGCTTTGGACAGCCGAACACTGAAGCTTTCTTT. The encoded protein is CASSFGQPNTEAFF.

The chain is built from TRBV7-2 and TRBJ2-2; tentatively, D is TRBD1 (6 bases). The V gene's germline CDR1 is SGHTA and CDR2 FQGNSA. Trimming cost V 2 bases and J 1 base, with 8 bases left between them. The CDR3 is 15 residues long. The CDR3 protein is CASSLWGQNTGELFF. For the CDR3, the DNA is TGTGCCAGCAGCTTATGGGGACAGAACACCGGGGAGCTGTTTTTT.